A selection of T cell receptor beta chains follows, all from one sample in a study of control samples from healthy donors and cancer patients. The assay was immunoSEQ multiplex PCR, and TCRdb's table has in-frame clones only and misses some. This table holds over 100,000 clones, 80% to 95% found once. The sample comprised blood. The receptors derive from a middle-aged man in good health. Both conserved end residues are part of each CDR3. Each record gives: J gene, V gene, clone size, CDR3 protein. The listing skips clone size in some rows; elsewhere it reads once, few, many or a size class.

J gene: TRBJ1-1
V gene: TRBV19
clone size: .
CDR3 protein: CASSIWQGTEAFF

J gene: TRBJ1-2
V gene: TRBV2
clone size: .
CDR3 protein: CASTPRGDSYGYTF

J gene: TRBJ1-3
V gene: TRBV12-3/TRBV12-4
clone size: .
CDR3 protein: CASSPPGNTIYF

J gene: TRBJ1-4
V gene: TRBV12-3/TRBV12-4
clone size: .
CDR3 protein: CASSSEAGLFF

J gene: TRBJ1-5
V gene: TRBV11-2
clone size: .
CDR3 protein: CASSLNGGTDQPQHF

J gene: TRBJ1-4
V gene: TRBV5-4
clone size: few
CDR3 protein: CASSLKSGNEKLFF

J gene: TRBJ1-2
V gene: TRBV19
clone size: .
CDR3 protein: CASSIGNQGYYGYTF

J gene: TRBJ1-3
V gene: TRBV9
clone size: .
CDR3 protein: CASSGGTGNSGNTIYF

J gene: TRBJ1-3
V gene: TRBV6-1
clone size: .
CDR3 protein: CASSEAGRGSGNTIYF

J gene: TRBJ1-4
V gene: TRBV5-1
clone size: .
CDR3 protein: CASSVQGFGEKLFF

J gene: TRBJ2-1
V gene: TRBV24-1
clone size: .
CDR3 protein: CATSDDLRDSHNEQFF

J gene: TRBJ1-5
V gene: TRBV27
clone size: .
CDR3 protein: CASSLYGRHQPQHF

J gene: TRBJ2-3
V gene: TRBV5-1
clone size: .
CDR3 protein: CASSLGDRVTQYF

J gene: TRBJ1-1
V gene: TRBV6-4
clone size: .
CDR3 protein: CASSDSGKWRRNTEAFF

J gene: TRBJ1-5
V gene: TRBV20-1
clone size: .
CDR3 protein: CSASRDSNQPQHF

J gene: TRBJ2-3
V gene: TRBV30
clone size: once
CDR3 protein: CAWSVRGGEAQYF

J gene: TRBJ1-5
V gene: TRBV4-2
clone size: .
CDR3 protein: CASSPGPNQPQHF

J gene: TRBJ2-5
V gene: TRBV5-6
clone size: .
CDR3 protein: CASSPLFGADRETQYF

J gene: TRBJ1-1
V gene: TRBV7-2
clone size: .
CDR3 protein: CASSLARETEAFF

J gene: TRBJ1-3
V gene: TRBV10-3
clone size: .
CDR3 protein: CAISDDRLISGNTIYF

J gene: TRBJ2-7
V gene: TRBV5-5
clone size: .
CDR3 protein: CASSGMGRTSGSYEQYF

J gene: TRBJ2-1
V gene: TRBV9
clone size: .
CDR3 protein: CASSVGGLNNEQFF

J gene: TRBJ2-7
V gene: TRBV19
clone size: .
CDR3 protein: CASSMGRPYEQYF

J gene: TRBJ2-1
V gene: TRBV12-5
clone size: .
CDR3 protein: CASGSGSAARTEQFF

J gene: TRBJ1-1
V gene: TRBV19
clone size: .
CDR3 protein: CASSRDTRGTEAFF

J gene: TRBJ2-2
V gene: TRBV3-1/TRBV3-2
clone size: .
CDR3 protein: CASSQTQTDGELFF

J gene: TRBJ2-2
V gene: TRBV14
clone size: .
CDR3 protein: CASSRVGPRAGELFF

J gene: TRBJ2-5
V gene: TRBV24-1
clone size: once
CDR3 protein: CATSDFQQLAGGQETQYF

J gene: TRBJ1-1
V gene: TRBV6-5
clone size: .
CDR3 protein: CASSTGRGTEAFF

J gene: TRBJ2-4
V gene: TRBV6-1
clone size: .
CDR3 protein: CASSEEDWRVLAKNIQYF

J gene: TRBJ2-7
V gene: TRBV6-5
clone size: .
CDR3 protein: CASKSVTYYEQYF

J gene: TRBJ1-2
V gene: TRBV7-9
clone size: .
CDR3 protein: CASSGLNPETRLANYGYTF

J gene: TRBJ1-1
V gene: TRBV5-1
clone size: .
CDR3 protein: CASSSRGGTEAFF

J gene: TRBJ2-7
V gene: TRBV6-5
clone size: .
CDR3 protein: CASTPGYNEQYF

J gene: TRBJ2-1
V gene: TRBV5-5
clone size: .
CDR3 protein: CASSLGRVRGGQFF

J gene: TRBJ2-2
V gene: TRBV19
clone size: .
CDR3 protein: CASSTKNTGELFF

J gene: TRBJ2-7
V gene: TRBV18
clone size: few
CDR3 protein: CASSPGAGHSYEQYF

J gene: TRBJ1-2
V gene: TRBV4-1
clone size: .
CDR3 protein: CASSQDPSNYGYTF

J gene: TRBJ1-2
V gene: TRBV3-1/TRBV3-2
clone size: .
CDR3 protein: CASSRMTTGYGYTF

J gene: TRBJ1-3
V gene: TRBV6-5
clone size: few
CDR3 protein: CASCRGGIGNTIYF

J gene: TRBJ2-3
V gene: TRBV9
clone size: .
CDR3 protein: CASSVRDRTDTQYF

J gene: TRBJ2-5
V gene: TRBV11-2
clone size: once
CDR3 protein: CASSPRLAETQYF

J gene: TRBJ2-1
V gene: TRBV12-3/TRBV12-4
clone size: .
CDR3 protein: CASRLRDEQFF

J gene: TRBJ1-3
V gene: TRBV21-1
clone size: .
CDR3 protein: CASSHRESGNTIYF

J gene: TRBJ2-5
V gene: TRBV3-1/TRBV3-2
clone size: .
CDR3 protein: CASSHRDRDETQYF

J gene: TRBJ2-3
V gene: TRBV5-1
clone size: .
CDR3 protein: CASSFGQPASTDTQYF

J gene: TRBJ1-6
V gene: TRBV14
clone size: .
CDR3 protein: CASSRVRGDSPLHF

J gene: TRBJ1-1
V gene: TRBV7-8
clone size: .
CDR3 protein: CASSAEGQGWTEAFF

J gene: TRBJ1-1
V gene: TRBV30
clone size: .
CDR3 protein: CAWSAGPTEAFF

J gene: TRBJ2-2
V gene: TRBV6-1
clone size: .
CDR3 protein: CASSEDTGGNAGELFF

J gene: TRBJ1-3
V gene: TRBV7-3
clone size: once
CDR3 protein: CASSSTEGNTIYF

J gene: TRBJ2-2
V gene: TRBV9
clone size: .
CDR3 protein: CASSAGGANTGELFF

J gene: TRBJ2-7
V gene: TRBV6-5
clone size: .
CDR3 protein: CASSPSLTGYEQYF

J gene: TRBJ2-2
V gene: TRBV9
clone size: .
CDR3 protein: CASSVDGTGELFF